One and the same sample provided the 12 T cell receptor beta chains below, sequenced in a study of beta chain features in type 1 diabetes. The study reverse transcribed the entire isolated RNA, so it sequenced expressed TCRB transcripts. TCRdb's table, derived via immunoSEQ multiplex PCR, lists solely in-frame clones and lacks some. The sample carries hundreds of thousands of clones, 14% recorded once. The sample comprised central memory CD4+ T cells from blood. All receptors come from a man aged 30-40 years in good health.

This clone was observed a few times. J is TRBJ2-7 and V is TRBV7-9; D perhaps matches TRBD1 (5 bases). V was clipped by 8 bases and J by 0 bases, with 20 bases between them. Germline lookup yields CDR1 SEHNR and CDR2 FQNEAQ (reference sequence). This CDR3 has 16 amino acids. The CDR3 sequence: CASSTGADMSSYEQYF. DNA of the CDR3: TGTGCCAGCTCAACTGGGGCGGACATGAGCTCCTACGAGCAGTACTTC.

The chain uses TRBV5-5 and TRBJ2-3, with TRBD2 matching 10 bases. In germline, CDR1 is SGHKS, CDR2 YYEKEE (reference sequence). The CDR3 runs to 14 residues. The trim removed 1 base at V and 7 bases at J, leaving 3 bases unmatched. The CDR3 is CASSLTSGANTQYF. CDR3 bases: TGTGCCAGCAGCTTGACTAGCGGGGCGAATACGCAGTATTTT.

In its sample, this clone was seen a few times. The V call is TRBV9, the J call TRBJ1-1; D gene uncertain. Trimming took 3 bases from V and 0 from J, leaving 9 bases between them. Germline V gene lookup returns CDR1 SGDLS and CDR2 YYNGEE. The CDR3 runs to 14 residues. CDR3 nucleotides: TGTGCCAGCAGCGAAGGACGGTTGAACACTGAAGCTTTCTTT. Its translation is CASSEGRLNTEAFF.

This clone has a handful of counts. This sequence joins TRBV13 and TRBJ1-3; TRBD1 is a possible D gene (5 bases). The germline V gene encodes CDR1 PRHDT and CDR2 FYEKMQ (reference sequence). The CDR3 is 17 residues long. Trimming left V 2 bases short and J 0 bases short, with 14 bases between. In DNA form, the CDR3 reads TGTGCCAGCAGCTTACTACGGGGGACTCGCTCTGGAAACACCATATATTTT. It specifies CASSLLRGTRSGNTIYF.

This clone was seen more than once but under ten times. The chain combines TRBV25-1 with TRBJ2-5, with D unresolved. Between the trimmed V and J ends, which lost 4 bases and 3 bases, there was a span of 3 bases. This CDR3 spans 11 amino acids. Germline CDR1 and CDR2: MGHDK and SYGVNS. The CDR3 region is CASSAKETQYF. CDR3 DNA sequence: TGTGCCAGCAGTGCTAAAGAGACCCAGTACTTC.

This clone was recorded many times. The chain has TRBV27 and TRBJ2-1; 10 bases agree with TRBD1. CDR1 is MNHEY and CDR2 is SMNVEV in the germline V gene (reference sequence). V lost 6 bases, J lost 2 bases, and 4 bases stayed unmatched. The length of the CDR3 is 15 residues. This CDR3 reads CASSSDRGTYNEQFF. The CDR3 region has the DNA TGTGCCAGCAGCTCGGACAGGGGGACCTACAATGAGCAGTTCTTC.

This clone was seen a handful of times. The chain couples TRBV6-1 to TRBJ2-3, with 9 bases identical to TRBD2. V shed 5 bases and J 4 bases; nucleotides not matched to a gene: 4. The CDR3 has 14 residues. Germline-derived CDR1 and CDR2 are MNHNS and SASEGT. CDR3 loop: CASSTRTSADTQYF. The CDR3 bases are TGTGCCAGCAGTACCCGGACTAGCGCAGATACGCAGTATTTT.

This clone turned up a few times. This chain links TRBV7-2 with TRBJ1-2; D possibly corresponds to TRBD1 (6 bases). Germline V gene lookup returns CDR1 SGHTA and CDR2 FQGNSA. The CDR3 length is 15 residues. Trimming shortened V by 3 bases and J by 4 bases, and 15 bases separated the two germline ends. The CDR3, as DNA: TGTGCCAGCAGCTTTACCGGGGGCGCGAGCTATGGCTACACCTTC. This translates into CASSFTGGASYGYTF.

The chain uses TRBV7-9 and TRBJ2-3; 8 bases align to TRBD2. V gave up 8 bases and J gave up 9 bases; unmatched junction bases: 10. From germline, CDR1 is SEHNR and CDR2 FQNEAQ (reference sequence). The CDR3 runs to 13 residues. The CDR3 here is CASGTSPGVTQYF. CDR3 bases: TGTGCCAGCGGGACTAGTCCCGGAGTCACGCAGTATTTT. The complete variable domain, with remaining parts taken from reference TRBV7-9 and TRBJ2-3, reads DTGVSQNPRHKITKRGQNVTFRCDPISEHNRLYWYRQTLGQGPEFLTYFQNEAQLEKSRLLSDRFSAERPKGSFSTLEIQRTEQGDSAMYLCASGTSPGVTQYFGPGTRLTVL.

This clone has at least ten counts. The genes are TRBV19 and TRBJ1-5, with TRBD1 as a possible D gene (5 bases). The V gene's germline CDR1 is LNHDA and CDR2 SQIVND (reference sequence). CDR3 size: 15 residues. The ends were cut back, 5 bases at V and 3 bases at J, with 14 bases in the middle. CDR3 DNA sequence: TGTGCCAGTAGTCCCGACAGTTTTAACAATCAGCCCCAGCATTTT. Translating gives CASSPDSFNNQPQHF. The full variable domain, in which reference TRBV19 and TRBJ1-5 provide the parts outside the CDR3, is DGGITQSPKYLFRKEGQNVTLSCEQNLNHDAMYWYRQDPGQGLRLIYYSQIVNDFQKGDIAEGYSVSREKKESFPLTVTSAQKNPTAFYLCASSPDSFNNQPQHFGDGTRLSIL.

The V and J genes are TRBV6-5 and TRBJ1-2; no clear D. CDR1 MNHEY and CDR2 SVGAGI come from the germline V gene. The germline V and J ends were trimmed by 7 bases and 7 bases, with 22 bases remaining between them. This CDR3 has 15 residues. The CDR3 is CASTPSGAILRGYTF. The CDR3 DNA reads as TGTGCCAGCACTCCAAGTGGAGCAATTTTGCGTGGCTACACCTTC.

This chain links TRBV5-4 with TRBJ2-6; D not resolved. The length of the CDR3 is 15 residues. V was trimmed by 2 bases and J by 0 bases, leaving 6 bases between them. The germline V gene has CDR1 SGHNT and CDR2 YYREEE (reference sequence). The chain's CDR3 is CASSFGDSGANVLTF. CDR3 sequence (DNA): TGTGCCAGCAGCTTTGGAGACTCTGGGGCCAACGTCCTGACTTTC.